This TCR beta chain was identified in a study of shared clonotypes between healthy human individuals. The study's findings and limits: Only blood underwent sampling, and tissue repertoires likely differ.

At deep level, the assay was performed. Sequencing was performed with immunoSEQ multiplex PCR; in TCRdb, only in-frame clones are kept and a portion is missing. This repertoire shows about 2.1 million clones, 85% to 95% found once; its top ten account for more than 1.5%. As to this clone: Its antigen is unknown. Within the sample, other DNA sequences also encode this same CDR3.

In the naive CD8 group, cells lacked CD45RO and were positively selected for CCR7, so terminally differentiated effector memory CD45RA+ cells were left out. The CDR3 runs 13 residues. Germline assignment: CDR1 SQVTM and CDR2 ANQGSEA. J gave up 3 bases and V 4 bases, and 3 bases lay outside the gene matches. The source material was naive CD8+ T cells from PBMCs. The source is a young man in good health. Some clones in this sample may be carry-over from other donors' samples. The chain carries TRBV29-1 and TRBJ2-7, with 10 bases aligning to TRBD1. This CDR3 reads CSVVWTGGYEQYF. DNA of the CDR3: TGCAGCGTTGTTTGGACAGGGGGCTACGAGCAGTACTTC.